This T cell receptor (beta chain) is drawn from a study of human T cells and chemical hapten exposure. Overall study results and limits: The presence of alopecia in the donors means their immune response may differ from healthy people's. DPC sensitization produced no change in TCRs with frequency above 1 in 1000.

Germline loops: CDR1 LGHNA, CDR2 YNFKEQ. The CDR3 is made up of 15 amino acids. The ends were cut back, 2 bases at V and 1 base at J, with 9 bases in the middle. This clonotype has a handful of counts. What it binds is unknown. Time point here: patch test 3, about 24 weeks after DPC sensitization. The sample's treatment: therapeutic diphenylcyclopropenone sensitization with weekly scalp DPC. From the RACE reads, TCRdb called clonotypes with MiXCR, one entry per CDR3 protein. The table has 50,000 to 70,000 distinct CDR3 sequences, approximately 13% seen once; the top ten hold 2.4%. The clonotype was recovered from a man aged 25 to 40 with alopecia areata. Some clones in this sample may be carry-over from other donors' samples. This sequence joins TRBV4-2 and TRBJ1-5, with D possibly TRBD1 on 5 matching bases. The input for sequencing was whole blood, taken in connection with sensitization to the hapten diphenylcyclopropenone (DPC). The CDR3 protein is CASSQTQGSNQPQHF. The CDR3 bases are TGTGCCAGCAGCCAAACCCAGGGAAGCAATCAGCCCCAGCATTTT.